The clone carrying this T cell receptor (beta chain) was observed a handful of times. Its antigen is still unknown. The study used approximately 90 million PBMCs per unsorted sample for genomic DNA. The sample originates from a study of shared clonotypes between healthy human individuals. Broader study findings: The low donor count limited represented genetic and exposure-history diversity.

Assay: immunoSEQ multiplex PCR; the TCRdb copy retains only in-frame clones and omits some. The sample lists some 450,000 clones, more than 70% occurring once. The CDR3 length is 17 residues. V lost 4 bases, J lost 5 bases, and 7 bases stayed unmatched. Per germline, CDR1 SGDLS and CDR2 YYNGEE. This TCR came from a woman aged 40 to 50 in good health. Some clones in this sample may be carry-over from other donors' samples. V usage is TRBV9 and J usage is TRBJ2-1; TRBD2 matches 15 bases. The material sequenced was PBMCs. The CDR3 protein is CASSTWTSGRENNEQFF. The CDR3 coding sequence is TGTGCCAGCAGCACATGGACTAGCGGGAGGGAAAACAATGAGCAGTTCTTC.